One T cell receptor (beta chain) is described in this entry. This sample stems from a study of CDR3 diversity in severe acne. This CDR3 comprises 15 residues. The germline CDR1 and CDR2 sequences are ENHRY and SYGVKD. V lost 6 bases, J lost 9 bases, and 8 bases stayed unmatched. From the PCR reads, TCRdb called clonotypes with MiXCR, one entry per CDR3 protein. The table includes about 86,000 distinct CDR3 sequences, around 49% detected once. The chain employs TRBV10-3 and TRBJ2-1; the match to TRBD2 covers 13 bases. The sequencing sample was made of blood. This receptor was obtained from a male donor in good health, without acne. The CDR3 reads CAISLTSGGAGEQFF. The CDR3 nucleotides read TGTGCCATCAGCCTAACTAGCGGGGGGGCGGGTGAGCAGTTCTTC.